This is a list of T cell receptor beta chains from one sample in a study of CD8 T cells in ankylosing spondylitis. TCRdb independently ran MiXCR on the 5' RACE reads; one entry per CDR3 protein. The sample consists of 200,000 to 300,000 distinct CDR3 sequences, 7.5% to 9% of them appearing once. Sequenced sample: blood, either unsorted or a sorted T cell fraction (not recorded which). These receptors were taken from a male donor with ankylosing spondylitis or in good health (not recorded which). Each CDR3 is given with its conserved first and last residue. Size tells how often a clone was seen (once, few, many) or the class of an expanded clone, and some rows leave it out.

V,J,size,CDR3
TRBV6-1,TRBJ1-4,few,CASSPSGTGGEKLFF
TRBV19,TRBJ2-1,many,CASSISRSSYNEQFF
TRBV6-1,TRBJ1-4,many,CASSSDHREKLFF
TRBV20-1,TRBJ2-3,many,CSARLQVTDTQYF
TRBV20-1,TRBJ2-3,-,CSARGNDRGFTDTQYF
TRBV4-2,TRBJ2-7,many,CASSQEMSGSLYEQYF
TRBV30,TRBJ2-2,many,CAWSAREGFGGELFF
TRBV5-1,TRBJ1-1,many,CASSWPVEGNTEAFF
TRBV19,TRBJ1-1,many,CASRRGTEAFF
TRBV30,TRBJ2-5,few,CAWSVGEETQYF
TRBV29-1,TRBJ1-2,many,CSVEGEGSGYTF
TRBV7-9,TRBJ2-4,many,CASSTLAVAKNIQYF